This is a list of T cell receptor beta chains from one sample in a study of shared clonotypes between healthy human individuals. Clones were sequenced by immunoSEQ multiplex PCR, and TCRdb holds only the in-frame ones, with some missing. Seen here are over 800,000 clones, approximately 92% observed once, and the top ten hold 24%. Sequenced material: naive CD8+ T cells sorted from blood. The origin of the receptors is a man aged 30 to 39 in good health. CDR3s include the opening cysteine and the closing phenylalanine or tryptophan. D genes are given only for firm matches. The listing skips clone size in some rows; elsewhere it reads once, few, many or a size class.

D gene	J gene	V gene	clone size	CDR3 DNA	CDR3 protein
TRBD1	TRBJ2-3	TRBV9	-	TGTGCCAGCAGCCCGACAGGGTCAGATACGCAGTATTTT	CASSPTGSDTQYF
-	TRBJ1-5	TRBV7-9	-	TGTGCCAGCAGCCGTGTGGGGGGGGCGTTTCAGCCCCAGCATTTT	CASSRVGGAFQPQHF
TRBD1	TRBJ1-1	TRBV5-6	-	TGTGCCAGCAGCTTGGCGCAGGGGGTGAGGGACACTGAAGCTTTCTTT	CASSLAQGVRDTEAFF
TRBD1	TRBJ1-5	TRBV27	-	TGTGCCAGCACCTCCGGGACAGGCAATCAGCCCCAGCATTTT	CASTSGTGNQPQHF
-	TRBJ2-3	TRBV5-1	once	TGCGCCAGCAGCTCCCACTTCGAGGGAGGGGGAACAGATACGCAGTATTTT	CASSSHFEGGGTDTQYF
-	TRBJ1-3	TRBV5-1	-	TGCGCCAGCACTTGGGGGGAGAGCTCTGGAAACACCATATATTTT	CASTWGESSGNTIYF
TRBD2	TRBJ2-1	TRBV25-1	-	TGTGCCAGCACCCATAGCGGGAGTAAAGTGGATGAGCAGTTCTTC	CASTHSGSKVDEQFF
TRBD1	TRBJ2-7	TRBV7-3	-	TGTGCCAGCAGCTCATCCACAGGGGGCTTCCCCTACGAGCAGTACTTC	CASSSSTGGFPYEQYF
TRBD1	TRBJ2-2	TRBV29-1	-	TGCAGCGTAAGCAAGACAGGGAGAAGAGGGGAGCTGTTTTTT	CSVSKTGRRGELFF
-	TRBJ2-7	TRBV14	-	TGTGCCAGCAGCCAAGAGGGGTCGGCTATTTACGAGCAGTACTTC	CASSQEGSAIYEQYF
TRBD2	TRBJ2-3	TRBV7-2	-	TGTGCCAGCAGGCATTCTAGCGGGACGTCCACAGATACGCAGTATTTT	CASRHSSGTSTDTQYF
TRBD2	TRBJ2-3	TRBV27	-	TGTGCCAGCAGTTTTCTAGCGGGAGGGCCGTCGGCAGATACGCAGTATTTT	CASSFLAGGPSADTQYF
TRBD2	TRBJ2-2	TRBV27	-	TGTGCCAGCAGCCCCGGGACTAGCGGGGGTTTCACCGGGGAGCTGTTTTTT	CASSPGTSGGFTGELFF
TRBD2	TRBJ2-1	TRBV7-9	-	TGTGCCAGCAGTTTTGGGACTAGCGACCTGGACAATGAGCAGTTCTTC	CASSFGTSDLDNEQFF
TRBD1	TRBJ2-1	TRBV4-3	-	TGCGCCAGCAGCCAACAGGGTTGGGCAGGGGGCGCCTACAATGAGCAGTTCTTC	CASSQQGWAGGAYNEQFF
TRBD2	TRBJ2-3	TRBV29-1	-	TGCAGCGCCGCCTATAGCGGGATAAGCACAGATACGCAGTATTTT	CSAAYSGISTDTQYF
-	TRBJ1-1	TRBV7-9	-	TGTGCCAGCAGCCTACCGCGGATCATGAACACTGAAGCTTTCTTT	CASSLPRIMNTEAFF
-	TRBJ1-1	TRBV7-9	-	TGTGCCAGCAGGGATGAAGGGGCGCCCAGAACTGAAGCTTTCTTT	CASRDEGAPRTEAFF
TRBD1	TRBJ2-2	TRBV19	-	TGTGCCAGCGTTCCGGGACAGGGGGCGATTCCCGGCGGGGAGCTGTTTTTT	CASVPGQGAIPGGELFF
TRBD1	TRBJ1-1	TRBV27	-	TGTGCCAGCAGTTTAGGACAGGCGAACACTGAAGCTTTCTTT	CASSLGQANTEAFF
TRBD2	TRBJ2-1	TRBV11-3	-	TGTGCCAGCAGCTTAGCCTTAGCGGGCTACAATGAGCAGTTCTTC	CASSLALAGYNEQFF
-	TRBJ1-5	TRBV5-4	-	TGTGCCAGCAGTCTAGGGGGAAGCAATCAGCCCCAGCATTTT	CASSLGGSNQPQHF
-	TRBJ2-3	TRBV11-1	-	TGTGCCAGCAGCTTAGTTTTCACAGATACGCAGTATTTT	CASSLVFTDTQYF
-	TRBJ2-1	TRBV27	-	TGTGCCAGCAGTGGTGTGTACAATGAGCAGTTCTTC	CASSGVYNEQFF
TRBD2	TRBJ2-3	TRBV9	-	TGTGCCAGCAGCGTTCCCAGAGCGGGGGGCACAGATACGCAGTATTTT	CASSVPRAGGTDTQYF
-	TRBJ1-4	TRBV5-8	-	TGTGCCAGCAGCTTGGATCAGACGGAAACTAATGAAAAACTGTTTTTT	CASSLDQTETNEKLFF
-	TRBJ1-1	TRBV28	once	TGTGCCAGCAGTTCGCCCGCTATCCGGGCCTTGAACACTGAAGCTTTCTTT	CASSSPAIRALNTEAFF
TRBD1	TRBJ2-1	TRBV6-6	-	TGTGCCGCAGGACAGGACGAAATCAATGAGCAGTTCTTC	CAAGQDEINEQFF
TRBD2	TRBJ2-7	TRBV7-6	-	TGTGCCAGCAGCTTAGAAGGCGGGAGAGGCTACGAGCAGTACTTC	CASSLEGGRGYEQYF
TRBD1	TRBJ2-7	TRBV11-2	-	TGTGCCAGCAGCACCGGGACAGGGAGTTTCGAGCAGTACTTC	CASSTGTGSFEQYF
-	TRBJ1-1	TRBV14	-	TGTGCCAGCAGCCAAAAATGGGGGCTTGGGGACACTGAAGCTTTCTTT	CASSQKWGLGDTEAFF
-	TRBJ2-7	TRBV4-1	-	TGCGCCAGCAGCTACAGAGGCGGGACCCTCTCCTACGAGCAGTACTTC	CASSYRGGTLSYEQYF
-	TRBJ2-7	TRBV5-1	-	TGCGCCAGCAGCTTGGCGGGGGGCCCAACCTACGAGCAGTACTTC	CASSLAGGPTYEQYF
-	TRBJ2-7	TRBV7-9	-	TGTGCCAGCAGCTTATACCAAGGAGCCACATACGAGCAGTACTTC	CASSLYQGATYEQYF
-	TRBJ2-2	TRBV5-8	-	TGTGCCAGCAGCTCCCCCAGGGGTCAGGGGCTGTTTTTT	CASSSPRGQGLFF
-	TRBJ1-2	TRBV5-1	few	TGCGCCAGCAGCTTTGAGGGACATCCGATCGGCTACACCTTC	CASSFEGHPIGYTF
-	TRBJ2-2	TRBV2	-	TGTGCCAGCAGAATGGGGGGCAGGGAGCTGTTTTTT	CASRMGGRELFF